The entry below gives a single TCR beta chain sequence along with its context. What it binds is unknown. Germline assignment: CDR1 SGHRS and CDR2 YFSETQ. The CDR3 has 14 amino acids. The germline V and J ends were trimmed by 0 bases and 4 bases, with 8 bases remaining between them. MiXCR was run by TCRdb on the 5' RACE reads, yielding one entry per CDR3 protein. The sample consists of roughly 690,000 distinct CDR3 sequences, 21% of them appearing once. The data originate from a study of identical twins. Findings of the study overall: Memory repertoires showed no such pattern, whereas abundant cord blood beta clonotypes carried fewer insertions. For out-of-frame alpha sequences shared by twins, low generation probability was in excess.

The data also belong to a second study, concerning T cells expressing NK-cell markers. Per that study: The eight sequenced donors comprised seven who were HCMV-seropositive and one who was seronegative. Dominance of the CD3+CD56-NKG2C+ fraction by these clonotypes also held in a handful of donors.

The chain couples TRBV5-1 to TRBJ2-1, with D possibly TRBD2 on 5 matching bases. The sequenced material came from PBMCs. This clonotype was sampled from a woman under 30 in good health. CDR3 nucleotides: TGCGCCAGCAGCTTGGGGGAGCGGTACAATGAGCAGTTCTTC. As protein: CASSLGERYNEQFF.